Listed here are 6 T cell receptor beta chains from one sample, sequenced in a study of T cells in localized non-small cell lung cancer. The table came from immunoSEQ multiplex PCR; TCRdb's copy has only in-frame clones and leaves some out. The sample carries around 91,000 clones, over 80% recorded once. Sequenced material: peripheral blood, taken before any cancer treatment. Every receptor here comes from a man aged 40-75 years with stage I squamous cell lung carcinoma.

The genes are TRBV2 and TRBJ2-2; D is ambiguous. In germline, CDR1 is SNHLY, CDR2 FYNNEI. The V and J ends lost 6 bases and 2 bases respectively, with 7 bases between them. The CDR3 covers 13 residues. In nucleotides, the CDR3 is TGTGCCAGCAGCTCTATAAACACCGGGGAGCTGTTTTTT. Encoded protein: CASSSINTGELFF. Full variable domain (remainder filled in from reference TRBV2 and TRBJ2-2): EPEVTQTPSHQVTQMGQEVILRCVPISNHLYFYWYRQILGQKVEFLVSFYNNEISEKSEIFDDQFSVERPDGSNFTLKIRSTKLEDSAMYFCASSSINTGELFFGEGSRLTVL.

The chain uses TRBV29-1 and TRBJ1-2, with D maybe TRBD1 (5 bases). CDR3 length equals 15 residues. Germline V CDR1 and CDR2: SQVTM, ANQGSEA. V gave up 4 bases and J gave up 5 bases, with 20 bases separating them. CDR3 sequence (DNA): TGCAGCGTTGTTGAGGGGCGCGGATCTCGGTATGGCTACACCTTC. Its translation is CSVVEGRGSRYGYTF.

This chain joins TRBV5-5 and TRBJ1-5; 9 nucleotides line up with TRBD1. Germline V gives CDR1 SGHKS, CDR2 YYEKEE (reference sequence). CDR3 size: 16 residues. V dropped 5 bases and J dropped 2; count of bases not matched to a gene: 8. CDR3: CASRAGTGLGNQPQHF. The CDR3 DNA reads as TGTGCCAGCAGAGCCGGGACAGGGTTAGGCAATCAGCCCCAGCATTTT. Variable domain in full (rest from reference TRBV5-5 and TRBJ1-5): DAGVTQSPTHLIKTRGQQVTLRCSPISGHKSVSWYQQVLGQGPQFIFQYYEKEERGRGNFPDRFSARQFPNYSSELNVNALLLGDSALYLCASRAGTGLGNQPQHFGDGTRLSIL.

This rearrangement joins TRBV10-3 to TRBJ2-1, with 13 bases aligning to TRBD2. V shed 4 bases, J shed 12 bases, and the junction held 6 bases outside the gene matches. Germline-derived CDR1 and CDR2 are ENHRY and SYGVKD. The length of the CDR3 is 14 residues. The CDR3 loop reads CAISVGTSGILQFF. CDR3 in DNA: TGTGCCATCAGTGTGGGGACTAGCGGGATACTGCAGTTCTTC.

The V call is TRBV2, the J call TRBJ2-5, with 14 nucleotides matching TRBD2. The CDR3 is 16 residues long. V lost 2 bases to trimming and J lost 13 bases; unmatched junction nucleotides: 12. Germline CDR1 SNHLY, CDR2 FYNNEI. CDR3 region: CASSELGLAGEPPPYF. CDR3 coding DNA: TGTGCCAGCAGTGAACTGGGACTAGCGGGGGAGCCGCCCCCGTACTTC.

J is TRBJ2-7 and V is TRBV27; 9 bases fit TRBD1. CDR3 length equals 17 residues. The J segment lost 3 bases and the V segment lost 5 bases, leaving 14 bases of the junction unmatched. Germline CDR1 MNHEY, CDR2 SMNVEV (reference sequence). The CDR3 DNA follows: TGTGCCAGCAGTGAGCGCGGGACAGGGCGAAATTACTACGAGCAGTACTTC. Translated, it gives CASSERGTGRNYYEQYF.